A selection of T cell receptor beta chains follows, all from one sample in a study of T cell responses to AZD1222 COVID-19 vaccine. Assay used: immunoSEQ multiplex PCR; TCRdb lists only in-frame clones, some missing. The data contain around 86,000 clones, 90% of them singletons. The source material was peripheral blood, sampled on day 0 of AZD1222 vaccination. The receptors were gathered from an adult in good health. CDR3s include the opening cysteine and the closing phenylalanine or tryptophan. Each record gives: D gene, J gene, V gene, clone size, CDR3 protein, CDR3 DNA. A D gene is named only where the DNA matches it firmly. Where a row states a size, it is once, few, many or the class of an expanded clone; other rows omit it.

NA | TRBJ1-6 | TRBV6-2/TRBV6-3 | NA | CASSYYGPTRDDSPLHF | TGTGCCAGCAGTTATTACGGCCCTACCCGTGACGATTCACCCCTCCACTTT
TRBD1 | TRBJ1-1 | TRBV4-3 | NA | CASSQASSDRGTEAFF | TGCGCCAGCAGCCAGGCCTCATCGGACAGGGGAACTGAAGCTTTCTTT
NA | TRBJ2-7 | TRBV5-1 | NA | CASSPPRRGRQDEQYF | TGCGCCAGCAGCCCCCCCCGACGGGGGCGCCAGGACGAGCAGTACTTC
NA | TRBJ1-3 | TRBV30 | NA | CAWNRQSSGNTIYF | TGTGCCTGGAACCGACAGTCCTCTGGAAACACCATATATTTT
NA | TRBJ1-1 | TRBV19 | NA | CASRGLGARGTEAFF | TGTGCCAGCAGGGGCCTGGGGGCGCGGGGGACTGAAGCTTTCTTT
TRBD1 | TRBJ2-4 | TRBV5-6 | NA | CASSLGAGGKNIQYF | TGTGCCAGCAGCTTGGGAGCAGGGGGCAAAAACATTCAGTACTTC
TRBD1 | TRBJ1-5 | TRBV7-2 | NA | CASSSGQGRSQPQHF | TGTGCCAGCAGCTCGGGACAGGGAAGGAGTCAGCCCCAGCATTTT
NA | TRBJ1-1 | TRBV18 | NA | CASSPSWTDDTEAFF | TGTGCCAGCTCACCCTCTTGGACAGACGACACTGAAGCTTTCTTT
TRBD2 | TRBJ2-1 | TRBV25-1 | NA | CASSESGGPYNEQFF | TGTGCCAGCAGTGAAAGCGGGGGTCCATACAATGAGCAGTTCTTC
NA | TRBJ1-2 | TRBV5-1 | NA | CASSLGRGAVNYGYTF | TGCGCCAGCAGCTTGGGGAGGGGCGCTGTTAACTATGGCTACACCTTC
NA | TRBJ1-2 | TRBV6-5 | NA | CASSYSYRDDGYTF | TGTGCCAGCAGTTACTCTTACAGGGATGATGGCTACACCTTC
NA | TRBJ1-1 | TRBV27 | NA | CASRGGVANTEAFF | TGTGCCAGCAGGGGCGGGGTAGCGAACACTGAAGCTTTCTTT
TRBD1 | TRBJ2-5 | TRBV6-5 | once | CASSYSQGRMETQYF | TGTGCCAGCAGTTACTCACAGGGGCGGATGGAGACCCAGTACTTC
NA | TRBJ1-4 | TRBV18 | NA | CASSPLDSGEKLFF | TGTGCCAGCTCACCATTGGACAGTGGGGAAAAACTGTTTTTT
NA | TRBJ1-2 | TRBV6-2/TRBV6-3 | NA | CASSSDNGYTF | TGTGCCAGCAGTTCGGACAATGGCTACACCTTC
TRBD1 | TRBJ1-1 | TRBV6-6 | NA | CASSGRDRGLNTEAFF | TGTGCCAGCAGTGGACGAGACAGGGGCCTGAACACTGAAGCTTTCTTT
NA | TRBJ1-5 | TRBV19 | NA | CASSGGAHSNQPQHF | TGTGCCAGTTCCGGGGGGGCTCATAGCAATCAGCCCCAGCATTTT
NA | TRBJ1-2 | TRBV29-1 | NA | CSVEDIGEFYGYTF | TGCAGCGTTGAAGATATAGGGGAGTTCTATGGCTACACCTTC
TRBD1 | TRBJ2-5 | TRBV18 | NA | CASSPGTAETQYF | TGTGCCAGCTCTCCCGGGACAGCGGAGACCCAGTACTTC
TRBD1 | TRBJ1-4 | TRBV5-1 | NA | CASSAQRRDSNEKLFF | TGCGCCAGCAGCGCCCAAAGGAGGGACAGTAATGAAAAACTGTTTTTT
NA | TRBJ2-2 | TRBV12-5 | NA | CASGPTGTLNTGELFF | TGTGCTAGTGGACCAACCGGGACACTAAACACCGGGGAGCTGTTTTTT
TRBD1 | TRBJ1-4 | TRBV5-4 | many | CASSSGQGAFREKLFF | TGTGCCAGCAGCTCTGGACAGGGGGCGTTTCGTGAAAAACTGTTTTTT
NA | TRBJ2-7 | TRBV13 | NA | CASSLGPDYYSYEQYF | TGTGCCAGCAGCTTGGGCCCCGACTATTACTCCTACGAGCAGTACTTC
TRBD1 | TRBJ1-5 | TRBV10-2 | NA | CASSEAGTAVYQPQHF | TGCGCCAGCAGTGAGGCTGGGACAGCGGTTTATCAGCCCCAGCATTTT
NA | TRBJ1-5 | TRBV6-5 | NA | CASKGTSNQPQHF | TGTGCCAGCAAAGGCACTAGCAATCAGCCCCAGCATTTT
TRBD1 | TRBJ2-7 | TRBV19 | NA | CASSPGQGVREQYF | TGTGCCAGTAGTCCGGGACAGGGCGTTCGTGAGCAGTACTTC
NA | TRBJ2-7 | TRBV4-3 | NA | CASSRGTAYEQYF | TGCGCCAGCAGCCGCGGGACAGCCTACGAGCAGTACTTC
NA | TRBJ1-6 | TRBV19 | once | CASSIFRDKNSPLHF | TGTGCCAGTAGTATATTCAGGGACAAGAATTCACCCCTCCACTTT
NA | TRBJ2-7 | TRBV5-1 | NA | CASSLEMTYEQYF | TGCGCCAGCAGCTTGGAGATGACCTACGAGCAGTACTTC
NA | TRBJ1-1 | TRBV5-1 | NA | CASRRGPIVAEAFF | TGCGCCAGCAGACGAGGCCCCATCGTAGCTGAAGCTTTCTTT
TRBD2 | TRBJ2-1 | TRBV24-1 | NA | CATRSSSGGQYNEQFF | TGTGCCACCAGATCGTCTAGCGGGGGGCAGTACAATGAGCAGTTCTTC
NA | TRBJ1-2 | TRBV20-1 | NA | CSARRRGGYTF | TGCAGTGCTAGACGGCGCGGGGGCTACACCTTC
TRBD1 | TRBJ2-2 | TRBV25-1 | NA | CASSDRGQGGTGELFF | TGTGCCAGCAGTGACAGGGGACAGGGGGGCACCGGGGAGCTGTTTTTT
TRBD1 | TRBJ2-7 | TRBV7-9 | NA | CASSLADRGFIQRHEQYF | TGTGCCAGCAGCTTAGCTGACAGGGGGTTCATACAACGCCACGAGCAGTACTTC
NA | TRBJ2-1 | TRBV3-1/TRBV3-2 | NA | CASSQVGGGQFF | TGTGCCAGCAGCCAAGTAGGTGGCGGGCAGTTCTTC
NA | TRBJ2-3 | TRBV2 | NA | CASSEGTRSTDTQYF | TGTGCCAGCAGTGAAGGGACACGTAGCACAGATACGCAGTATTTT
NA | TRBJ1-5 | TRBV5-1 | once | CASSFSTGDQPQHF | TGCGCCAGCAGCTTTTCTACAGGAGATCAGCCCCAGCATTTT
NA | TRBJ2-7 | TRBV18 | NA | CASSGESDEQYF | TGTGCCAGCTCAGGGGAATCCGACGAGCAGTACTTC
NA | TRBJ1-6 | TRBV2 | few | CASRGGVSVSYNSPLHF | TGTGCCAGCAGGGGAGGTGTGTCAGTATCCTATAATTCACCCCTCCACTTT
TRBD1 | TRBJ1-1 | TRBV6-2/TRBV6-3 | NA | CASSPAGTGGIEAFF | TGTGCCAGCAGCCCGGCCGGGACAGGGGGCATTGAAGCTTTCTTT
NA | TRBJ1-5 | TRBV29-1 | NA | CSVRSENHSNQPQHF | TGCAGCGTGCGAAGTGAGAATCATAGCAATCAGCCCCAGCATTTT
NA | TRBJ1-5 | TRBV12-3/TRBV12-4 | NA | CASRGTSGQPQHF | TGTGCCAGCAGGGGGACATCGGGTCAGCCCCAGCATTTT
NA | TRBJ1-2 | TRBV6-6 | NA | CAAGGYTF | TGTGCCGCGGGGGGCTACACCTTC
NA | TRBJ2-1 | TRBV3-1/TRBV3-2 | NA | CASRIGGNEQFF | TGTGCCAGCAGGATTGGGGGGAATGAGCAGTTCTTC
NA | TRBJ1-2 | TRBV30 | NA | CAWSHRPGYTF | TGTGCCTGGAGTCACAGGCCTGGCTACACCTTC
TRBD2 | TRBJ2-5 | TRBV15 | NA | CATSRAAVAGLQETQYF | TGTGCCACCAGCAGAGCCGCAGTAGCGGGCCTCCAAGAGACCCAGTACTTC
NA | TRBJ1-2 | TRBV25-1 | NA | CASSRSGTASYGYTF | TGTGCCAGCAGTAGATCCGGGACGGCCTCTTATGGCTACACCTTC
NA | TRBJ1-1 | TRBV10-3 | NA | CAISSTRESAFF | TGTGCCATCAGCTCAACTAGGGAAAGCGCTTTCTTT
NA | TRBJ1-6 | TRBV10-3 | NA | CAISEGSSYNSPLHF | TGTGCCATCAGTGAGGGGAGCTCCTATAATTCACCCCTCCACTTT
NA | TRBJ1-4 | TRBV4-2 | NA | CASSQESSAPGMATNEKLFF | TGTGCCAGCAGCCAAGAGAGTTCGGCCCCGGGTATGGCAACTAATGAAAAACTGTTTTTT
NA | TRBJ1-1 | TRBV24-1 | NA | CATSDLQRAHYRKRNTEAFF | TGTGCCACCAGTGATTTGCAGAGGGCCCATTACAGGAAGCGTAACACTGAAGCTTTCTTT
NA | TRBJ1-5 | TRBV5-6 | once | CASSVQGSGQPQHF | TGTGCCAGCAGCGTTCAGGGCTCTGGCCAGCCCCAGCATTTT
TRBD2 | TRBJ2-1 | TRBV19 | NA | CASSVGGASPGQFF | TGTGCCAGTAGCGTCGGGGGGGCCTCGCCTGGGCAGTTCTTC
TRBD2 | TRBJ2-5 | TRBV5-1 | once | CASSPGLAGGRETQYF | TGCGCCAGCAGCCCTGGACTAGCGGGGGGGCGGGAGACCCAGTACTTC
NA | TRBJ1-6 | TRBV30 | NA | CAWSVIGGSPLHF | TGTGCCTGGAGTGTAATCGGGGGCTCACCCCTCCACTTT
NA | TRBJ2-5 | TRBV5-8 | NA | CASSLGSQETQYF | TGTGCCAGCAGCTTAGGTAGCCAAGAGACCCAGTACTTC
NA | TRBJ1-6 | TRBV7-2 | NA | CASSSRETANRNSPLHF | TGTGCCAGCAGCTCCAGAGAGACAGCGAATCGTAATTCACCCCTCCACTTT
NA | TRBJ2-2 | TRBV4-3 | once | CASSQSPLPRGELFF | TGCGCCAGCAGCCAGTCCCCCCTCCCTAGGGGCGAGCTGTTTTTT
NA | TRBJ1-5 | TRBV30 | NA | CAWSVGGDQPQHF | TGTGCCTGGAGTGTAGGGGGAGATCAGCCCCAGCATTTT